This T cell receptor (beta chain) came from a study of beta chain features in type 1 diabetes. In the study overall: Patients shared similar age, gender and cell yields with healthy donors.

Trimming stripped 6 bases from V and 0 bases from J, with 15 bases between. The CDR3 is 16 residues long. Germline CDR1 and CDR2: SGHNT and YYREEE (reference sequence). Concerning this clone itself: The antigen is undetermined.

Study-wide results and caveats: Insertions were fewer and deletions more numerous at VDJ junctions in type 1 diabetes patients.

All of the isolated RNA was reverse transcribed, so expressed TCRB transcripts were sequenced. Measured with immunoSEQ multiplex PCR; TCRdb has only the in-frame clones, and not every one. Of 680,000 or so clones listed, roughly a sixth are singletons. The V gene is TRBV5-4, the J gene TRBJ2-2; TRBD1 might be the D (6 bases). This receptor was identified in a man between 18 and 35 years old in good health. Sequenced sample: naive CD4+ T cells from blood. CDR3 in amino acids: CASTTKGQPNTGELFF. Here the CDR3 DNA reads TGTGCCAGCACCACCAAGGGACAACCGAACACCGGGGAGCTGTTTTTT.